This T cell receptor beta chain was found in a study of a mutant IDH1 vaccine in newly diagnosed glioma. CDR3 length equals 15 residues. J lost 6 bases, V lost 4 bases, and 10 bases had no gene match. The germline CDR1 and CDR2 sequences are MGHRA and YSYEKL. The time point is: week 23, last vaccination. One vaccine dose held 300 ug of mutant IDH1 20-mer peptide and came with topical imiquimod. Turning to this clone: Its antigen is unidentified. Other DNA sequences in this sample translate to the same CDR3.

Data came from immunoSEQ multiplex PCR; TCRdb stores just in-frame clones and leaves some out. This sample carries about 65,000 clones, 80% to 90% of them seen once, and the ten largest clones take approximately 4.3%. The TCR sequence derives from a man aged 25 to 40 with glioma. The input for sequencing was PBMCs, taken from a glioma patient whose treatment included an IDH1 peptide vaccine. The genes are TRBV4-1 and TRBJ2-7, with 9 bases aligning to TRBD2. The CDR3 sequence is CASSREPGLASEQYF. The CDR3 DNA reads TGCGCCAGCAGCCGAGAACCGGGACTAGCCTCCGAGCAGTACTTC.